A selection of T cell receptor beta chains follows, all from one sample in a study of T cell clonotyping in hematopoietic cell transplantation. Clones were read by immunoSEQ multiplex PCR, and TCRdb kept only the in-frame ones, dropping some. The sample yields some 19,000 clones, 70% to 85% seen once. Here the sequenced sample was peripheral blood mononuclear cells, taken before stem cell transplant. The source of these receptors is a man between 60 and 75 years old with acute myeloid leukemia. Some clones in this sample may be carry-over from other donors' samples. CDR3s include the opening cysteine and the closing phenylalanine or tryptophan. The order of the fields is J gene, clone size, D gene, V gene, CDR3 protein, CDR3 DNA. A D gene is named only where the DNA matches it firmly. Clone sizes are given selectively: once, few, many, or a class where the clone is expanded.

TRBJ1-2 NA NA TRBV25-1 CASSIRYGYTF TGTGCCAGCAGTATTCGCTATGGCTACACCTTC
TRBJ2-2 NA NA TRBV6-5 CASLGGDTGELFF TGTGCCAGCCTGGGTGGGGACACCGGGGAGCTGTTTTTT
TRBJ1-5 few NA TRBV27 CASRTRGEGQPQHF TGTGCCAGCCGAACCAGGGGAGAGGGTCAGCCCCAGCATTTT
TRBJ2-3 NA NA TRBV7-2 CASSGGTPAQYF TGTGCCAGCAGCGGAGGGACTCCCGCGCAGTATTTT
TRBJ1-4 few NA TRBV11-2 CASKESEDEKLFF TGTGCCAGCAAGGAATCAGAGGATGAAAAACTGTTTTTT
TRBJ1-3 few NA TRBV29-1 CSVEKGSGNTIYF TGCAGCGTTGAAAAGGGTTCTGGAAACACCATATATTTT
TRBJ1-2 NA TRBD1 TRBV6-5 CASSPTRDRAVTF TGTGCCAGCAGCCCTACGCGAGACAGGGCGGTAACCTTC
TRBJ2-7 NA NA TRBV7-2 CASSLVLSSPLYEQYF TGTGCCAGCAGCCTCGTCCTCAGTAGTCCCCTCTACGAGCAGTACTTC
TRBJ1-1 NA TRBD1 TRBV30 CAWKRQGARGTEAFF TGTGCCTGGAAAAGACAGGGGGCGCGCGGCACTGAAGCTTTCTTT
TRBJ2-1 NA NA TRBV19 CASSMLKGNEQFF TGTGCCAGTAGTATGCTCAAGGGGAATGAGCAGTTCTTC
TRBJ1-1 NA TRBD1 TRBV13 CASSRYRDRGHGNTEAFF TGTGCCAGCAGCAGATACCGGGACAGGGGGCACGGGAACACTGAAGCTTTCTTT
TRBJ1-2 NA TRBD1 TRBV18 CASSPSTLGQGVGGYTF TGTGCCAGCTCACCATCAACCCTCGGACAGGGAGTGGGAGGCTACACCTTC
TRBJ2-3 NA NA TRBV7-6 CASSLGHAARTDTQYF TGTGCCAGCAGCTTGGGTCATGCGGCCCGCACAGATACGCAGTATTTT
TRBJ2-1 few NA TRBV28 CASRPLGQEQFF TGTGCCAGCAGGCCCCTCGGCCAGGAGCAGTTCTTC
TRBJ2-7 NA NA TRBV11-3 CASSPGQDSYEQYF TGTGCCAGCAGCCCGGGGCAGGACTCCTACGAGCAGTACTTC